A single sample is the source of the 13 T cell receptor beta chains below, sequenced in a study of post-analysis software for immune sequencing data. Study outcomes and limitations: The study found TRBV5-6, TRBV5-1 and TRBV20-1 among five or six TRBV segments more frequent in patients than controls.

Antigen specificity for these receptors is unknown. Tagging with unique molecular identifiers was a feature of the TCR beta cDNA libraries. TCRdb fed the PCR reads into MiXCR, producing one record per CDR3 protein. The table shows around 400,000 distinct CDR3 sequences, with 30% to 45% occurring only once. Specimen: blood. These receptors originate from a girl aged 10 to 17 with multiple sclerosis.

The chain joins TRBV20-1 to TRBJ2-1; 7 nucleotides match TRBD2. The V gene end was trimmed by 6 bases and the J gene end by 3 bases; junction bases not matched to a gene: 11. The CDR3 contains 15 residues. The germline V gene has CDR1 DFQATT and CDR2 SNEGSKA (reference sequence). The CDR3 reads CSAGGREELYNEQFF. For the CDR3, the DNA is TGCAGTGCCGGGGGTCGGGAGGAGCTCTACAATGAGCAGTTCTTC.

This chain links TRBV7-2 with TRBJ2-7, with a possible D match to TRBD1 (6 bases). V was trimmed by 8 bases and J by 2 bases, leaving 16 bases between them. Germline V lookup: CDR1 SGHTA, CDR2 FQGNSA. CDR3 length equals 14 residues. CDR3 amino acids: CASGRGLPPYEQYF. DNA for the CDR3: TGTGCCAGCGGTAGGGGGTTACCACCCTACGAGCAGTACTTC.

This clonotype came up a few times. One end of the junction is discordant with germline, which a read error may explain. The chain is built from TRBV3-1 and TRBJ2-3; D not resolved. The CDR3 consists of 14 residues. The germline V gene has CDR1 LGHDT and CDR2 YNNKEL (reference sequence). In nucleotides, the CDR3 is TGTGCCAGCAGCCAGATGGTAGACACAGATGCGCAGTATTTT. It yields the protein CASSQMVDTDAQYF.

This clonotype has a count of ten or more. CDR3 nucleotides: TGTGCCAGCAGCCAGGGGACTAGCGGGGCCTTTTCCTACGAGCAGTACTTC. Protein: CASSQGTSGAFSYEQYF. The V call is TRBV11-2, the J call TRBJ2-7; 13 bases line up with TRBD2. CDR1 and CDR2 from the germline V gene are SGHAT and FQNNGV. Germline trimming cut 5 bases from V and 1 base from J; bases unmatched to any gene: 8. CDR3 length: 17 residues.

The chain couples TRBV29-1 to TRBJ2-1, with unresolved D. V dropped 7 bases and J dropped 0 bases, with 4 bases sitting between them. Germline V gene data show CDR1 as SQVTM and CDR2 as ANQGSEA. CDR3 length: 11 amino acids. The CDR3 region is CSGGSYNEQFF. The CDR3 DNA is TGCAGCGGGGGCTCCTACAATGAGCAGTTCTTC.

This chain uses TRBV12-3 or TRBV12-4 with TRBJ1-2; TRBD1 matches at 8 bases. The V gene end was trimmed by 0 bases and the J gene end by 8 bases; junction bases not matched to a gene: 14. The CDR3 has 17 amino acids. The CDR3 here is CASSLAPSGGLVSGYTF. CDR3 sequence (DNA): TGTGCCAGCAGTTTAGCTCCGTCAGGGGGCCTTGTATCGGGCTACACCTTC.

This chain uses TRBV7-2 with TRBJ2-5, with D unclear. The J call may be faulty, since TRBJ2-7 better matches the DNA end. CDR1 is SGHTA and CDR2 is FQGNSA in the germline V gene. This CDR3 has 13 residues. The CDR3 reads CASSLSGPYEQYF. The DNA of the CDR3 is TGTGCCAGCAGCTTATCTGGGCCCTACGAGCAGTACTTC.

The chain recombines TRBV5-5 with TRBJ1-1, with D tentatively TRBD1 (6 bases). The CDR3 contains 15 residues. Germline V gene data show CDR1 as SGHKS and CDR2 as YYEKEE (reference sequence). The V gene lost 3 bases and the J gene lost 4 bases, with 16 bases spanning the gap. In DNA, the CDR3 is TGTGCCAGCAGCTGGACAGACCCAGTAGTCACTGAAGCTTTCTTT. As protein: CASSWTDPVVTEAFF.

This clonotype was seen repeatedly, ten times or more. The CDR3 is CASSLSADTQYF. The CDR3 DNA is TGTGCCAGCAGCTTGAGTGCAGATACGCAGTATTTT. This chain joins TRBV5-5 and TRBJ2-3; D gene unclear. CDR1 and CDR2 from the germline V gene are SGHKS and YYEKEE (reference sequence). The CDR3 is 12 amino acids. V dropped 1 base and J dropped 4 bases, with 4 bases sitting between them.

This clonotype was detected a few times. This CDR3 is CSVSRDTEAFF. The CDR3 DNA follows: TGCAGCGTATCACGGGACACTGAAGCTTTCTTT. The chain couples TRBV29-1 to TRBJ1-1; D gene ambiguous. The CDR3 has 11 amino acids. Trimming left V 6 bases short and J 3 bases short, with 8 bases between. Per germline, CDR1 SQVTM and CDR2 ANQGSEA.

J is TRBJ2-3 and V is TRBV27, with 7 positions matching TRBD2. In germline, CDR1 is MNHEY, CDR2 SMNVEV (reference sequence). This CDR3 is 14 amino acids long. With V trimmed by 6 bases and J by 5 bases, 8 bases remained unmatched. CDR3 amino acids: CASRILGGIDTQYF. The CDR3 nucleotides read TGTGCCAGCAGGATTCTGGGGGGGATAGATACGCAGTATTTT.

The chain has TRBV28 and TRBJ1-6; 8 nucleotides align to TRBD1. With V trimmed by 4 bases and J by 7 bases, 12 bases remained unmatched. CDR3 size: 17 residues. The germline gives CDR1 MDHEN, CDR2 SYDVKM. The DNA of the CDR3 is TGTGCCAGCAGTTCATTCGGGACAGGCTCTAACAATTCACCCCTCCACTTT. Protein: CASSSFGTGSNNSPLHF.

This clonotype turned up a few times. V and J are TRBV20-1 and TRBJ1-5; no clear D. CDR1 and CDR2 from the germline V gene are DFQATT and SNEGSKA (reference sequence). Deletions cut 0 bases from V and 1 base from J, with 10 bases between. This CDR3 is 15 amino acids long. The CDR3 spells CSARDEGLSNQPQHF. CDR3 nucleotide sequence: TGCAGTGCTAGAGATGAGGGATTGAGCAATCAGCCCCAGCATTTT.